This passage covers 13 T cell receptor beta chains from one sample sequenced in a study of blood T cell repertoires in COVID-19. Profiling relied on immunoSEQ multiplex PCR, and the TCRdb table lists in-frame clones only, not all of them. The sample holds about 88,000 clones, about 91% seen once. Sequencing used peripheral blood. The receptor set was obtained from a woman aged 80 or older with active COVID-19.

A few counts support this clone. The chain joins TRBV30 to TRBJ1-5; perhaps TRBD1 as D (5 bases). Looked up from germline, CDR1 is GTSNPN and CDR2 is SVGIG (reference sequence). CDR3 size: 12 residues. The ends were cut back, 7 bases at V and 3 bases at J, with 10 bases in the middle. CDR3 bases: TGTGCCTCCAGACAGAACAATCAGCCCCAGCATTTT. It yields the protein CASRQNNQPQHF.

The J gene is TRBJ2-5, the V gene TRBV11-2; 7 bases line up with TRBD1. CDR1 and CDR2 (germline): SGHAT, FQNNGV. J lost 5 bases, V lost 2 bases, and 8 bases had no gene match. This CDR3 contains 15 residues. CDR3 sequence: CASSLKGGRIETQYF. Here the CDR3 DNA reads TGTGCCAGCAGCTTAAAAGGGGGCAGGATCGAGACCCAGTACTTC.

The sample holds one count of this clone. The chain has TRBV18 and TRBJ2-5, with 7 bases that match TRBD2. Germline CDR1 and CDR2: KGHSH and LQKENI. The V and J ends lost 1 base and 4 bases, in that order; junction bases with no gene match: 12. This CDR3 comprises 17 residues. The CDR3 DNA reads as TGTGCCAGCTCACCACGGCCGGGAGCGGGAAACGGAGAGACCCAGTACTTC. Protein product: CASSPRPGAGNGETQYF.

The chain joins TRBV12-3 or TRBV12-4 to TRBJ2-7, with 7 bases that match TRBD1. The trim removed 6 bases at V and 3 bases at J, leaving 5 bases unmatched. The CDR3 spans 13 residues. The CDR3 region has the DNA TGTGCCAGCAGCTTTGACAGGGTCTACGAGCAGTACTTC. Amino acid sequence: CASSFDRVYEQYF.

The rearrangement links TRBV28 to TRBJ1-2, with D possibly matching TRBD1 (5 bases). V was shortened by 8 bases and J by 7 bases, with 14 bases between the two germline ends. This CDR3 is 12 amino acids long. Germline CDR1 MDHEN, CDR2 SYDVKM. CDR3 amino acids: CASVTSGPGYTF. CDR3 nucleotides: TGTGCCAGCGTTACGTCAGGGCCTGGCTACACCTTC.

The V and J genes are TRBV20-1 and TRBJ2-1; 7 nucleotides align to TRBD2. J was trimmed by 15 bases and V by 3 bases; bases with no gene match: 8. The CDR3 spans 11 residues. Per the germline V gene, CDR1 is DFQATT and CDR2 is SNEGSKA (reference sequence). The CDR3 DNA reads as TGCAGTGCTAGTGGCGGGAGTTTTGGGTTCTTC. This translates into CSASGGSFGFF.

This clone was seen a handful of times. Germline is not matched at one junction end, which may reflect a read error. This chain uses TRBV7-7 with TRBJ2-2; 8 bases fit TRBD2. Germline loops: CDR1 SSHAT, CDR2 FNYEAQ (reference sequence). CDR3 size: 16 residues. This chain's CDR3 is CASSLVERENGGELFF. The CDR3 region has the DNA TGTGCTAGCAGCTTAGTCGAGCGGGAGAACGGCGGGGAGCTGTTTTTT.

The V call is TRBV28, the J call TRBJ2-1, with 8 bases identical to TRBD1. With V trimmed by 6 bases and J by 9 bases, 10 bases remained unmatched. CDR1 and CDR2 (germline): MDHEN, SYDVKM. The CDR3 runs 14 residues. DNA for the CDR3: TGTGCCAGCAGCGGGCAGGGGGCGACCGGTGAGCAGTTCTTC. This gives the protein CASSGQGATGEQFF.

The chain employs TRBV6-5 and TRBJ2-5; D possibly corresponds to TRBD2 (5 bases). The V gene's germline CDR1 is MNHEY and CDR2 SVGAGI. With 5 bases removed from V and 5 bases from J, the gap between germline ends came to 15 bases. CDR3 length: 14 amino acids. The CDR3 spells CASSPGGGFETQYF. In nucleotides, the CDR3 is TGTGCCAGCAGTCCCGGAGGCGGTTTTGAGACCCAGTACTTC.

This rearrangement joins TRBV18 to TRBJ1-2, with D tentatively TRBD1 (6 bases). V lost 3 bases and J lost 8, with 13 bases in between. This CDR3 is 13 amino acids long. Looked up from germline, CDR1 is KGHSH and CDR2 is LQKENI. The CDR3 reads CASSPSGDGGYTF. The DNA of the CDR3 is TGTGCCAGCTCACCTTCAGGGGACGGAGGCTACACCTTC.

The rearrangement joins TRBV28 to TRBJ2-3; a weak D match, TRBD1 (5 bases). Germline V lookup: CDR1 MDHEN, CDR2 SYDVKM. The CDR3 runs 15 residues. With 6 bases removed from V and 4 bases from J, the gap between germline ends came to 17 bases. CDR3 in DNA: TGTGCCAGCAGCAGGCCAAGGGGATACCCAGATACGCAGTATTTT. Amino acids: CASSRPRGYPDTQYF.

CDR3 nucleotide sequence: TGTGCCAGCAGTTCACAGCCGGGACAGGGGGCAAACATTCAGTACTTC. Its translation is CASSSQPGQGANIQYF. The rearrangement joins TRBV27 to TRBJ2-4; 12 bases align to TRBD1. V gave up 4 bases and J gave up 6 bases; unmatched junction bases: 7. There are 16 residues in the CDR3. The germline V gene has CDR1 MNHEY and CDR2 SMNVEV (reference sequence).

The CDR3 region is CSGRGSYEQYF. The CDR3 region has the DNA TGCAGTGGCCGGGGTTCCTACGAGCAGTACTTC. The chain recombines TRBV20-1 with TRBJ2-7; a possible D gene is TRBD2 (5 bases). V lost 7 bases, J lost 1 base, and 8 bases lay in between. CDR1 and CDR2 from the germline V gene are DFQATT and SNEGSKA (reference sequence). The CDR3 contains 11 residues.